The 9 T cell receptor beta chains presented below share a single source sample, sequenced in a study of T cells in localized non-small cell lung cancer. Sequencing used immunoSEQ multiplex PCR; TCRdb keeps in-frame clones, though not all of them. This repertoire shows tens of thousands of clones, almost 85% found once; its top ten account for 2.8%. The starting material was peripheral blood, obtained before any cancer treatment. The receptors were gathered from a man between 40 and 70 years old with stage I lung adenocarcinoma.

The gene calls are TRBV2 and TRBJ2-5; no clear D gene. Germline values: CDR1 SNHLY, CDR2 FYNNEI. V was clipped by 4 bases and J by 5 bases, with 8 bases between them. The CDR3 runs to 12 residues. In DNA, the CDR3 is TGTGCCAGCAGTGTGATGGGGGAGACCCAGTACTTC. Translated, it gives CASSVMGETQYF.

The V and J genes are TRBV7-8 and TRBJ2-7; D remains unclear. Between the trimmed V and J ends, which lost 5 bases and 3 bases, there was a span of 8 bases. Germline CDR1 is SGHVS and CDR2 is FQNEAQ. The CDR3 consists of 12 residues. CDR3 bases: TGTGCCAGCAGCCCATCCGACTACGAGCAGTACTTC. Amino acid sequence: CASSPSDYEQYF.

In DNA form, the CDR3 reads TGTGCCAGCAGGCTCCTTACTAACTATGGCTACACCTTC. It translates to CASRLLTNYGYTF. The chain is built from TRBV6-5 and TRBJ1-2; D gene uncertain. V lost 6 bases to trimming and J lost 0 bases, with 8 bases between them. Germline V lookup: CDR1 MNHEY, CDR2 SVGAGI. The CDR3 sequence is 13 residues long.

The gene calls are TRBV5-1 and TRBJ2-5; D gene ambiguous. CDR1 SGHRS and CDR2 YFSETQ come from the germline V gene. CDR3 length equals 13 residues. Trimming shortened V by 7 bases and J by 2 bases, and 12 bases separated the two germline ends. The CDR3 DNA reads TGCGCCAGCTCTGGCGCAGAACAAGAGACCCAGTACTTC. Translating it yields CASSGAEQETQYF.

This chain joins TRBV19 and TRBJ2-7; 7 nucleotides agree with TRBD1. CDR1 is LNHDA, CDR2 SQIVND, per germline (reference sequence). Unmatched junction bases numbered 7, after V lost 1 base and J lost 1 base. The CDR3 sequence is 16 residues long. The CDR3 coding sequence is TGTGCCAGTAGTATAGCCTCGGGACAGCGTTCCTACGAGCAGTACTTC. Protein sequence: CASSIASGQRSYEQYF. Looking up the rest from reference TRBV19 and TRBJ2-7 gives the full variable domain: DGGITQSPKYLFRKEGQNVTLSCEQNLNHDAMYWYRQDPGQGLRLIYYSQIVNDFQKGDIAEGYSVSREKKESFPLTVTSAQKNPTAFYLCASSIASGQRSYEQYFGPGTRLTVT.

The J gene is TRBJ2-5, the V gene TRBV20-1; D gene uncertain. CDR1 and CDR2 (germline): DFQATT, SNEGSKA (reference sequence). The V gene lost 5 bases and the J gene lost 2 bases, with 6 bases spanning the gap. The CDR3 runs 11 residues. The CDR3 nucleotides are TGCAGTGCTGAACAACAAGAGACCCAGTACTTC. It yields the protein CSAEQQETQYF.

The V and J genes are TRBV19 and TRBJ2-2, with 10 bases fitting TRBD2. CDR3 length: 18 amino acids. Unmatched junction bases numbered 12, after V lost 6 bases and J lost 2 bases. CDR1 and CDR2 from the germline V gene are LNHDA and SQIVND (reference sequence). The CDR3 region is CASSSLAGDTSNTGELFF. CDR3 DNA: TGTGCCAGTAGCTCGCTAGCGGGAGATACCTCAAACACCGGGGAGCTGTTTTTT.

CDR3 DNA: TGTGCCAGTCGAGAGGCGGGGACGAAAAACATTCAGTACTTC. Protein sequence: CASREAGTKNIQYF. The chain uses TRBV18 and TRBJ2-4, with TRBD2 as a possible D gene (6 bases). The CDR3 length is 14 residues. Per germline, CDR1 KGHSH and CDR2 LQKENI. The ends were cut back, 9 bases at V and 4 bases at J, with 16 bases in the middle.

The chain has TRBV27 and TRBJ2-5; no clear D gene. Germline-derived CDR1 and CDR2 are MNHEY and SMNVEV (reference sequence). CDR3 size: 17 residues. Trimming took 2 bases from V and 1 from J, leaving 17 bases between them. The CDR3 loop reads CASSLRWQPSFQETQYF. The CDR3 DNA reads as TGTGCCAGCAGTTTACGGTGGCAGCCTTCCTTCCAAGAGACCCAGTACTTC.